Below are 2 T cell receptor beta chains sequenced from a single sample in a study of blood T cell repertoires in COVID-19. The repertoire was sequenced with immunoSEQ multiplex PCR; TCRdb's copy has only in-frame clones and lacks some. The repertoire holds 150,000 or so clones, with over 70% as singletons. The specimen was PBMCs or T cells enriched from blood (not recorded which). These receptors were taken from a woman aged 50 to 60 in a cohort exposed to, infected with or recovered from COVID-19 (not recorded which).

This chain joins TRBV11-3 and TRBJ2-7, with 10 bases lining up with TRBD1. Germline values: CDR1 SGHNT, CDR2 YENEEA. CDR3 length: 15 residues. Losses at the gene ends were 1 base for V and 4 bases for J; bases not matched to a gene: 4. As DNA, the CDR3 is TGTGCCAGCAGCTTAGGAGGGACAGGGGTGTACGAGCAGTACTTC. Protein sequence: CASSLGGTGVYEQYF.

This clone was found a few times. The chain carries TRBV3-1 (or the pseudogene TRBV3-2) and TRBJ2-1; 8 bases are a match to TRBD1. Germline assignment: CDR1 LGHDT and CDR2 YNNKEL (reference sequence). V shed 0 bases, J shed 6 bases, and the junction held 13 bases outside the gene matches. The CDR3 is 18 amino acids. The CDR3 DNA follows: TGTGCCAGCAGCCAAGATTGGGGACCGGGACAGGATATCAATGAGCAGTTCTTC. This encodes CASSQDWGPGQDINEQFF.